The next 21 T cell receptor beta chains were all read from a single sample in a study of OX40 agonist ivuxolimab in advanced cancers. Clones were sequenced by immunoSEQ multiplex PCR, and TCRdb holds only the in-frame ones, with some missing. The sample contains 90,000 to 100,000 clones, approximately 83% of which appear only once. The material was CD4+ or CD8+ T cells sorted from blood, obtained in a trial of the OX40 agonist ivuxolimab. These receptors came from an adult with an advanced solid tumor such as melanoma, head and neck, liver or kidney cancer.

V is TRBV28 and J is TRBJ1-1; 9 bases match TRBD1. From germline, CDR1 is MDHEN and CDR2 SYDVKM. V was pared by 2 bases and J by 7 bases, with 8 bases of the junction left unmatched. CDR3 length equals 15 residues. The CDR3: CASSLLQGASVEAFF. For the CDR3, the DNA is TGTGCCAGCAGTTTACTACAGGGGGCGTCTGTTGAAGCTTTCTTT.

This clone was counted once. The chain is built from TRBV29-1 and TRBJ1-2; 9 bases agree with TRBD1. In germline, CDR1 is SQVTM, CDR2 ANQGSEA. The junction had 10 bases not matched to a gene; V was cut back by 1 base and J by 4 bases. This CDR3 is built from 16 residues. This CDR3 reads CSVEAGTGRARYGYTF. CDR3 in DNA: TGCAGCGTTGAAGCCGGGACAGGGAGGGCTCGCTATGGCTACACCTTC.

The genes are TRBV18 and TRBJ2-3; TRBD2 matches 7 bases. The V gene end was trimmed by 6 bases and the J gene end by 4 bases; junction bases not matched to a gene: 7. The CDR3 has 14 amino acids. Germline CDR1 is KGHSH and CDR2 is LQKENI. CDR3 DNA sequence: TGTGCCAGCTCCCGAACTGGGGGGGCAGATACGCAGTATTTT. Translated: CASSRTGGADTQYF.

CDR3 bases: TGTGCCAGCAGTTCCGAGAGAGGGAAGGCAGGAGAGACCCAGTACTTC. Its translation is CASSSERGKAGETQYF. This rearrangement joins TRBV6-5 to TRBJ2-5; D is possibly TRBD2 (5 bases). The CDR3 loop spans 16 amino acids. Trimming pared 4 bases from V and 4 bases from J, leaving 19 bases between. In germline, CDR1 is MNHEY, CDR2 SVGAGI.

The V call is TRBV6-5, the J call TRBJ1-5, with D unresolved. Germline values: CDR1 MNHEY, CDR2 SVGAGI. The CDR3 consists of 13 residues. The germline V and J ends were trimmed by 2 bases and 4 bases, with 6 bases remaining between them. The CDR3, as DNA: TGTGCCAGCAGTTACGTCGGGAATCAGCCCCAGCATTTT. It encodes CASSYVGNQPQHF.

The rearrangement links TRBV19 to TRBJ1-6, with no clear D. The CDR3 runs to 14 residues. V lost 2 bases to trimming and J lost 8 bases, with 10 bases between them. CDR1 and CDR2 from the germline V gene are LNHDA and SQIVND (reference sequence). CDR3 nucleotides: TGTGCCAGTAGTATAAGCAGACGTCATTCACCCCTCCACTTT. Translating gives CASSISRRHSPLHF.

The rearrangement joins TRBV18 to TRBJ1-3; D gene unclear. CDR3 size: 15 residues. Deletions cut 5 bases from V and 1 base from J, with 12 bases between. Germline-derived CDR1 and CDR2 are KGHSH and LQKENI. CDR3 sequence: CASSSQANSGNTIYF. CDR3 DNA: TGTGCCAGCTCAAGCCAAGCGAATTCTGGAAACACCATATATTTT. Filled out from reference TRBV18 and TRBJ1-3, the complete variable domain reads NAGVMQNPRHLVRRRGQEARLRCSPMKGHSHVYWYRQLPEEGLKFMVYLQKENIIDESGMPKERFSAEFPKEGPSILRIQQVVRGDSAAYFCASSSQANSGNTIYFGEGSWLTVV.

This rearrangement joins TRBV7-2 to TRBJ1-4; D is uncertain. The CDR3 is made up of 14 amino acids. V dropped 1 base and J dropped 7 bases, with 10 bases sitting between them. Germline assignment: CDR1 SGHTA and CDR2 FQGNSA. The DNA of the CDR3 is TGTGCCAGCAGCTTAGGGGGATTCGGTGAAAAACTGTTTTTT. This gives the protein CASSLGGFGEKLFF.

This clone was seen a few times. The V and J genes are TRBV18 and TRBJ1-5; no clear D. The germline gives CDR1 KGHSH, CDR2 LQKENI. There are 13 residues in the CDR3. V was cut by 2 bases and J by 4 bases, with 6 bases left in between. The CDR3 protein is CASSPTRNQPQHF. CDR3 sequence (DNA): TGTGCCAGCTCACCAACCCGTAATCAGCCCCAGCATTTT.

J is TRBJ2-3 and V is TRBV27, with D unresolved. Looked up from germline, CDR1 is MNHEY and CDR2 is SMNVEV (reference sequence). V was clipped by 1 base and J by 3 bases, with 11 bases between them. This CDR3 region has 15 residues. CDR3 sequence: CASSLWAGLTDTQYF. CDR3 coding DNA: TGTGCCAGCAGTTTATGGGCAGGTCTGACAGATACGCAGTATTTT.

V gene TRBV11-3 combines with J gene TRBJ2-5; TRBD1 matches 9 bases. With 9 bases clipped from V and 6 bases from J, the junction kept 20 bases outside the gene matches. The CDR3 is 17 residues long. Looked up from germline, CDR1 is SGHNT and CDR2 is YENEEA. The CDR3 region is CARAVVLYTGGEKTQYF. DNA for the CDR3: TGTGCCAGGGCAGTCGTCCTTTATACAGGGGGCGAAAAGACCCAGTACTTC.

The V gene is TRBV4-2, the J gene TRBJ1-6, with 8 bases aligning to TRBD1. Germline V CDR1 and CDR2: LGHNA, YNFKEQ. V shed 4 bases, J shed 6 bases, and the junction held 2 bases outside the gene matches. There are 14 residues in the CDR3. CDR3 bases: TGTGCCAGCAGCCCGACAGGGGTTAATTCACCCCTCCACTTT. Translated, it gives CASSPTGVNSPLHF.

The gene calls are TRBV28 and TRBJ1-2, with TRBD1 identical over 12 bases. The ends lost 5 bases at V and 4 bases at J; junction bases unmatched: 11. Per the germline V gene, CDR1 is MDHEN and CDR2 is SYDVKM. The CDR3 has 17 residues. The CDR3 here is CASSPPGTGGASYGYTF. The DNA for the CDR3 is TGTGCCAGCAGTCCTCCCGGGACAGGGGGCGCGAGCTATGGCTACACCTTC.

The V call is TRBV11-1, the J call TRBJ2-1, with TRBD1 matching over 9 bases. The germline gives CDR1 SGHAT, CDR2 FQDESV (reference sequence). V dropped 5 bases and J dropped 4; count of bases not matched to a gene: 3. This CDR3 has 14 amino acids. CDR3 sequence reads: CASSGGTGYNEQFF. In DNA, the CDR3 is TGTGCCAGCAGCGGGGGGACAGGGTACAATGAGCAGTTCTTC. Complete variable domain (other parts from reference TRBV11-1 and TRBJ2-1): EAEVAQSPRYKITEKSQAVAFWCDPISGHATLYWYRQILGQGPELLVQFQDESVVDDSQLPKDRFSAERLKGVDSTLKIQPAELGDSAMYLCASSGGTGYNEQFFGPGTRLTVL.

The gene calls are TRBV28 and TRBJ1-4; D gene unclear. This CDR3 has 13 residues. Germline assignment: CDR1 MDHEN and CDR2 SYDVKM. V shed 6 bases and J shed 2 bases, with 7 bases lying between them. The CDR3 loop is CASRFDTNEKLFF. Here the CDR3 DNA reads TGTGCCAGCAGGTTCGACACTAATGAAAAACTGTTTTTT.

This clone was seen once. The gene calls are TRBV6-6 and TRBJ1-5, with a possible D match to TRBD1 (6 bases). CDR1 is MNHNY, CDR2 SVGAGI, per germline (reference sequence). The length of the CDR3 is 16 residues. Trimming removed 0 bases from V and 0 bases from J, with 9 bases in between. CDR3 sequence reads: CASSYSRGNSNQPQHF. CDR3 coding DNA: TGTGCCAGCAGTTACTCGAGGGGGAATAGCAATCAGCCCCAGCATTTT.

CDR3 nucleotides: TGTGCCAGCAGCTTACGGCTAGCGGGTGGAGGTGCGCAGTATTTT. Protein sequence: CASSLRLAGGGAQYF. The chain links TRBV7-3 to TRBJ2-3; the match to TRBD2 covers 8 bases. With V trimmed by 2 bases and J by 10 bases, 11 bases remained unmatched. Germline CDR1 SGHTA, CDR2 FQGTGA. The CDR3 has 15 amino acids.

The chain employs TRBV2 and TRBJ2-7, with TRBD1 matching over 8 bases. Germline CDR1 and CDR2: SNHLY and FYNNEI. This CDR3 region has 15 residues. After removal of 3 bases from V and 0 bases from J, the junction contained 4 bases not matched to a gene. CDR3 in amino acids: CASSENGQGSYEQYF. The CDR3 DNA reads TGTGCCAGCAGTGAGAATGGACAGGGCTCCTACGAGCAGTACTTC.

The chain links TRBV27 to TRBJ2-6; D uncertain. The CDR3 runs to 15 residues. CDR1 is MNHEY, CDR2 SMNVEV, per germline (reference sequence). V lost 3 bases and J 4 bases, leaving 10 bases between the germline ends. This CDR3 reads CASSFDASGANVLTF. CDR3 in DNA: TGTGCCAGCAGTTTTGACGCCAGCGGGGCCAACGTCCTGACTTTC.

The chain links TRBV7-3 to TRBJ2-1, with 10 nucleotides matching TRBD2. Germline V gives CDR1 SGHTA, CDR2 FQGTGA. Unmatched junction bases numbered 7, after V lost 3 bases and J lost 8 bases. There are 15 residues in the CDR3. DNA of the CDR3: TGTGCCAGCAGCTTTACTAGCGGGATGGGAGATGAGCAGTTCTTC. Translation: CASSFTSGMGDEQFF.

The rearrangement joins TRBV4-1 to TRBJ1-5; maybe TRBD1 (5 bases). There are 16 residues in the CDR3. Trimming took 0 bases from V and 2 from J, leaving 11 bases between them. CDR1 and CDR2 (germline): MGHRA, YSYEKL. DNA of the CDR3: TGCGCCAGCAGCCAAGAGAGGACAAGTGGCAATCAGCCCCAGCATTTT. Its translation is CASSQERTSGNQPQHF.